These T cell receptor beta chains were read from a single sample in a study of CD4 T cells in relation to SARS-CoV-2 and coronaviruses. These TCRs' antigens remain unknown. The protocol was immunoSEQ multiplex PCR, while the TCRdb copy is restricted to in-frame clones and leaves out a portion. In the table there are some 19,000 clones, about three quarters of which are singletons. The sample consisted of CD4+ T cells from PBMCs, cultured in vitro. These receptors were taken from a human donor in good health. The CDR3 runs from the conserved cysteine through the conserved F or W. D genes are given only for firm matches. A clone size is listed for some rows: how often the clone was seen (once, few, many), or a class if it is expanded.

clone size: few; D gene: -; J gene: TRBJ1-1; V gene: TRBV3-1/TRBV3-2; CDR3 length: 16; CDR3 protein: CASSQIGGVSSTEAFF; CDR3 DNA: TGTGCCAGCAGCCAAATCGGGGGGGTCTCGAGCACTGAAGCTTTCTTT
clone size: few; D gene: TRBD2; J gene: TRBJ2-2; V gene: TRBV7-3; CDR3 length: 17; CDR3 protein: CASSLPLRGGETGELFF; CDR3 DNA: TGTGCCAGCAGCTTACCGCTCCGGGGAGGGGAAACCGGGGAGCTGTTTTTT
clone size: -; D gene: TRBD1; J gene: TRBJ2-2; V gene: TRBV19; CDR3 length: 15; CDR3 protein: CASARQGLEAGELFF; CDR3 DNA: TGTGCCAGTGCCCGACAGGGTCTAGAAGCCGGGGAGCTGTTTTTT
clone size: few; D gene: -; J gene: TRBJ1-3; V gene: TRBV9; CDR3 length: 14; CDR3 protein: CASSAGISGNTIYF; CDR3 DNA: TGTGCCAGCAGCGCGGGGATCTCTGGAAACACCATATATTTT
clone size: -; D gene: TRBD1; J gene: TRBJ2-5; V gene: TRBV2; CDR3 length: 15; CDR3 protein: CASQRDQGAGETQYF; CDR3 DNA: TGTGCCAGCCAGAGGGACCAGGGGGCGGGGGAGACCCAGTACTTC
clone size: -; D gene: TRBD2; J gene: TRBJ2-7; V gene: TRBV20-1; CDR3 length: 13; CDR3 protein: CSASTGLAYEQYF; CDR3 DNA: TGCAGTGCTAGTACGGGACTAGCTTACGAGCAGTACTTC
clone size: -; D gene: -; J gene: TRBJ2-7; V gene: TRBV19; CDR3 length: 14; CDR3 protein: CASSTRGSGYEQYF; CDR3 DNA: TGTGCCAGTAGTACCAGGGGTAGCGGATACGAGCAGTACTTC
clone size: few; D gene: -; J gene: TRBJ1-6; V gene: TRBV5-6; CDR3 length: 15; CDR3 protein: CASSLPGSPNSPLHF; CDR3 DNA: TGTGCCAGCAGCTTGCCAGGGTCCCCAAATTCACCCCTCCACTTT
clone size: few; D gene: TRBD1; J gene: TRBJ1-1; V gene: TRBV19; CDR3 length: 14; CDR3 protein: CASTPTGGWTEAFF; CDR3 DNA: TGTGCCAGTACCCCGACAGGGGGCTGGACTGAAGCTTTCTTT
clone size: -; D gene: -; J gene: TRBJ2-7; V gene: TRBV24-1; CDR3 length: 16; CDR3 protein: CATSAPGASSLSEQYF; CDR3 DNA: TGTGCCACCAGTGCTCCTGGGGCGAGTTCGCTATCCGAGCAGTACTTC
clone size: -; D gene: -; J gene: TRBJ1-5; V gene: TRBV19; CDR3 length: 13; CDR3 protein: CAIGRADNQPQHF; CDR3 DNA: TGTGCCATTGGCCGGGCCGACAATCAGCCCCAGCATTTT
clone size: -; D gene: -; J gene: TRBJ1-4; V gene: TRBV5-4; CDR3 length: 14; CDR3 protein: CASSLDSGREKLFF; CDR3 DNA: TGTGCCAGCAGCTTGGACAGCGGGCGTGAAAAACTGTTTTTT
clone size: few; D gene: -; J gene: TRBJ2-7; V gene: TRBV28; CDR3 length: 16; CDR3 protein: CASSLGGVMSSYEQYF; CDR3 DNA: TGTGCCAGCAGTTTGGGCGGTGTGATGAGCTCCTACGAGCAGTACTTC
clone size: -; D gene: -; J gene: TRBJ2-1; V gene: TRBV15; CDR3 length: 15; CDR3 protein: CATSRDYTRDNEQFF; CDR3 DNA: TGTGCCACCAGCAGAGATTACACGCGAGACAATGAGCAGTTCTTC
clone size: -; D gene: -; J gene: TRBJ1-1; V gene: TRBV7-9; CDR3 length: 13; CDR3 protein: CASSLGTVAAAFF; CDR3 DNA: TGTGCCAGCAGCTTAGGGACAGTCGCAGCAGCTTTCTTT
clone size: -; D gene: -; J gene: TRBJ2-1; V gene: TRBV9; CDR3 length: 13; CDR3 protein: CASSLQINNEQFF; CDR3 DNA: TGTGCCAGCAGCCTCCAGATTAACAATGAGCAGTTCTTC
clone size: -; D gene: -; J gene: TRBJ2-7; V gene: TRBV19; CDR3 length: 12; CDR3 protein: CATSDRPHEQYF; CDR3 DNA: TGTGCCACCTCGGACCGCCCCCACGAGCAGTACTTC
clone size: -; D gene: -; J gene: TRBJ2-7; V gene: TRBV7-2; CDR3 length: 14; CDR3 protein: CASSLASASVEQYF; CDR3 DNA: TGTGCCAGCAGCTTAGCGTCCGCTAGCGTCGAGCAGTACTTC
clone size: -; D gene: TRBD2; J gene: TRBJ2-2; V gene: TRBV3-1/TRBV3-2; CDR3 length: 16; CDR3 protein: CASSRRSGTNTGELFF; CDR3 DNA: TGTGCCAGCAGCCGGAGGAGCGGGACGAACACCGGGGAGCTGTTTTTT
clone size: few; D gene: TRBD1; J gene: TRBJ1-5; V gene: TRBV6-5; CDR3 length: 15; CDR3 protein: CASGLVGQINQPQHF; CDR3 DNA: TGTGCCAGCGGACTAGTGGGACAGATCAATCAGCCCCAGCATTTT
clone size: once; D gene: -; J gene: TRBJ1-1; V gene: TRBV5-4; CDR3 length: 16; CDR3 protein: CASSLDSWTANTEAFF; CDR3 DNA: TGTGCCAGCAGCTTGGATAGCTGGACAGCGAACACTGAAGCTTTCTTT
clone size: -; D gene: TRBD1; J gene: TRBJ1-1; V gene: TRBV5-1; CDR3 length: 16; CDR3 protein: CASSADRGPASTEAFF; CDR3 DNA: TGCGCCAGCAGCGCGGACAGGGGCCCCGCCAGTACTGAAGCTTTCTTT
clone size: few; D gene: TRBD1; J gene: TRBJ2-2; V gene: TRBV11-1; CDR3 length: 16; CDR3 protein: CASSQDRVPNTGELFF; CDR3 DNA: TGTGCCAGCAGCCAAGACAGGGTACCGAACACCGGGGAGCTGTTTTTT
clone size: -; D gene: -; J gene: TRBJ2-1; V gene: TRBV5-1; CDR3 length: 12; CDR3 protein: CASSLEESEQFF; CDR3 DNA: TGCGCCAGCAGCCTAGAGGAGTCTGAGCAGTTCTTC
clone size: -; D gene: -; J gene: TRBJ1-5; V gene: TRBV2; CDR3 length: 14; CDR3 protein: CASSELQGGQPQHF; CDR3 DNA: TGTGCCAGCAGTGAGCTGCAGGGAGGTCAGCCCCAGCATTTT
clone size: once; D gene: TRBD1; J gene: TRBJ1-1; V gene: TRBV19; CDR3 length: 15; CDR3 protein: CASSPSQGALGEAFF; CDR3 DNA: TGTGCCAGTTCACCCTCCCAGGGGGCCTTGGGTGAAGCTTTCTTT
clone size: -; D gene: -; J gene: TRBJ1-4; V gene: TRBV21-1; CDR3 length: 14; CDR3 protein: CASTSGQGYEKLFF; CDR3 DNA: TGTGCCAGCACCTCGGGACAGGGATATGAAAAACTGTTTTTT
clone size: -; D gene: TRBD2; J gene: TRBJ2-1; V gene: TRBV19; CDR3 length: 17; CDR3 protein: CASSSPPGLAVDNEQFF; CDR3 DNA: TGTGCCAGTAGTTCACCCCCGGGACTAGCAGTAGACAATGAGCAGTTCTTC
clone size: -; D gene: TRBD1; J gene: TRBJ2-3; V gene: TRBV15; CDR3 length: 17; CDR3 protein: CATSRPGQGGITDTQYF; CDR3 DNA: TGTGCCACCAGCAGGCCGGGACAGGGTGGCATCACAGATACGCAGTATTTT
clone size: -; D gene: -; J gene: TRBJ1-2; V gene: TRBV9; CDR3 length: 15; CDR3 protein: CASTGTGGAGYGYTF; CDR3 DNA: TGTGCCAGCACCGGAACCGGGGGGGCTGGCTATGGCTACACCTTC
clone size: once; D gene: TRBD1; J gene: TRBJ2-7; V gene: TRBV7-2; CDR3 length: 13; CDR3 protein: CASSSDRGREQYF; CDR3 DNA: TGTGCCAGCAGCTCGGACAGGGGGCGCGAGCAGTACTTC
clone size: few; D gene: -; J gene: TRBJ1-2; V gene: TRBV5-6; CDR3 length: 15; CDR3 protein: CASSDITGGYYGYTF; CDR3 DNA: TGTGCCAGCAGCGATATCACGGGCGGCTACTATGGCTACACCTTC
clone size: -; D gene: -; J gene: TRBJ2-3; V gene: TRBV18; CDR3 length: 14; CDR3 protein: CASSPPGSSDTQYF; CDR3 DNA: TGTGCCAGCTCACCACCGGGTAGTTCAGATACGCAGTATTTT
clone size: -; D gene: TRBD2; J gene: TRBJ2-3; V gene: TRBV27; CDR3 length: 14; CDR3 protein: CASSLIREGDTQYF; CDR3 DNA: TGTGCCAGCAGTTTAATACGGGAGGGAGATACGCAGTATTTT
clone size: -; D gene: -; J gene: TRBJ1-5; V gene: TRBV2; CDR3 length: 14; CDR3 protein: CASSDEQLNQPQHF; CDR3 DNA: TGTGCCAGCAGTGATGAACAGCTCAATCAGCCCCAGCATTTT
clone size: -; D gene: -; J gene: TRBJ1-5; V gene: TRBV28; CDR3 length: 15; CDR3 protein: CASSLSGNSNQPQHF; CDR3 DNA: TGTGCCAGCAGTTTAAGTGGTAATAGCAATCAGCCCCAGCATTTT
clone size: -; D gene: TRBD1; J gene: TRBJ1-2; V gene: TRBV5-6; CDR3 length: 13; CDR3 protein: CASSFLQGEGYTF; CDR3 DNA: TGTGCCAGCAGCTTCCTACAGGGGGAAGGCTACACCTTC
clone size: -; D gene: -; J gene: TRBJ2-1; V gene: TRBV10-3; CDR3 length: 13; CDR3 protein: CAIGQLMDNEQFF; CDR3 DNA: TGTGCCATCGGGCAGCTTATGGACAATGAGCAGTTCTTC
clone size: -; D gene: -; J gene: TRBJ1-1; V gene: TRBV5-1; CDR3 length: 16; CDR3 protein: CASSLVPGGENTEAFF; CDR3 DNA: TGCGCCAGCAGCTTGGTCCCGGGAGGGGAGAACACTGAAGCTTTCTTT
clone size: -; D gene: -; J gene: TRBJ1-1; V gene: TRBV30; CDR3 length: 13; CDR3 protein: CAWTRGAAGEAFF; CDR3 DNA: TGTGCCTGGACTAGGGGAGCGGCCGGAGAAGCTTTCTTT
clone size: -; D gene: -; J gene: TRBJ2-1; V gene: TRBV30; CDR3 length: 12; CDR3 protein: CAWYRDAGEQFF; CDR3 DNA: TGTGCCTGGTACCGGGACGCGGGTGAGCAGTTCTTC
clone size: -; D gene: TRBD1; J gene: TRBJ1-2; V gene: TRBV15; CDR3 length: 14; CDR3 protein: CATSIPGGGYGYTF; CDR3 DNA: TGTGCCACCAGCATTCCAGGGGGCGGCTATGGCTACACCTTC
clone size: few; D gene: -; J gene: TRBJ1-5; V gene: TRBV5-4; CDR3 length: 13; CDR3 protein: CASSLNNDKPQHF; CDR3 DNA: TGTGCCAGCAGTTTAAATAACGATAAGCCCCAGCATTTT
clone size: few; D gene: TRBD2; J gene: TRBJ2-7; V gene: TRBV5-4; CDR3 length: 15; CDR3 protein: CASSLDPGTSGEQYF; CDR3 DNA: TGTGCCAGCAGCTTGGATCCCGGGACTAGCGGCGAGCAGTACTTC
clone size: once; D gene: -; J gene: TRBJ1-5; V gene: TRBV6-5; CDR3 length: 15; CDR3 protein: CASSLGQGGNQPQHF; CDR3 DNA: TGTGCCAGCAGTTTAGGGCAGGGCGGCAATCAGCCCCAGCATTTT
clone size: once; D gene: -; J gene: TRBJ2-5; V gene: TRBV3-1/TRBV3-2; CDR3 length: 15; CDR3 protein: CASSQAGRREETQYF; CDR3 DNA: TGTGCCAGCAGCCAAGCGGGACGGCGGGAAGAGACCCAGTACTTC
clone size: -; D gene: TRBD1; J gene: TRBJ1-2; V gene: TRBV5-4; CDR3 length: 19; CDR3 protein: CASSLWVDRRLLANYGYTF; CDR3 DNA: TGTGCCAGCAGCTTGTGGGTGGACAGGAGATTATTAGCTAACTATGGCTACACCTTC
clone size: -; D gene: -; J gene: TRBJ1-3; V gene: TRBV5-1; CDR3 length: 14; CDR3 protein: CASSPMGSGNTIYF; CDR3 DNA: TGCGCCAGCAGCCCTATGGGGTCTGGAAACACCATATATTTT
clone size: -; D gene: TRBD1; J gene: TRBJ2-1; V gene: TRBV11-2; CDR3 length: 15; CDR3 protein: CASSPQGASYNEQFF; CDR3 DNA: TGTGCCAGCAGCCCCCAGGGGGCCTCCTACAATGAGCAGTTCTTC
clone size: once; D gene: -; J gene: TRBJ1-5; V gene: TRBV30; CDR3 length: 14; CDR3 protein: CAWSVPNKYQPQHF; CDR3 DNA: TGTGCCTGGAGTGTACCCAACAAATATCAGCCCCAGCATTTT
clone size: few; D gene: TRBD1; J gene: TRBJ1-5; V gene: TRBV6-5; CDR3 length: 12; CDR3 protein: CASQTGGASQHF; CDR3 DNA: TGTGCCAGCCAGACAGGGGGCGCGTCCCAGCATTTT